A selection of T cell receptor beta chains follows, all from one sample in a study of Graves' ophthalmopathy and Graves' hyperthyroidism. TCRdb redid the calling of the multiplex PCR reads with MiXCR, one entry per CDR3 protein. The data contain some 200,000 distinct CDR3 sequences, about 32% of them singletons. Source material: peripheral blood. The receptors derive from a man in his fifties with Graves' ophthalmopathy. The CDR3 runs from the conserved cysteine through the conserved F or W. D genes are given only for firm matches.

>NA|TRBJ1-6|13|TRBV5-4
CASSLDTNSPLHF
>NA|TRBJ1-1|12|TRBV12-3/TRBV12-4
CASSSGKTEAFF
>TRBD1|TRBJ1-1|13|TRBV12-3/TRBV12-4
CASRDRMNTEAFF
>NA|TRBJ2-7|14|TRBV7-2
CASSYLQGYYEQYF
>NA|TRBJ2-6|14|TRBV10-2
CASSEFQGANVLTF
>TRBD2|TRBJ2-5|14|TRBV7-9
CATTTSGREVTQYF
>NA|TRBJ2-5|15|TRBV20-1
CSARLPGTIQETQYF
>TRBD1|TRBJ1-6|15|TRBV5-1
CASSAGTGLDSPLHF
>NA|TRBJ1-5|15|TRBV6-1
CASSPIGQGSQPQHF
>NA|TRBJ2-1|13|TRBV30
CAWVLTMMGEQFF
>NA|TRBJ1-2|14|TRBV12-3/TRBV12-4
CASTDASTVHGYTF
>TRBD2|TRBJ2-7|17|TRBV12-3/TRBV12-4
CASSLMGTSGISYEQYF
>TRBD2|TRBJ2-5|14|TRBV12-3/TRBV12-4
CASLAGDGQETQYF
>TRBD1|TRBJ2-7|13|TRBV29-1
CSVGQGTGNEQYF
>NA|TRBJ2-7|13|TRBV7-9
CASSTLKAYEQYF
>NA|TRBJ2-2|17|TRBV5-1
CASSLALVTTNTGELFF